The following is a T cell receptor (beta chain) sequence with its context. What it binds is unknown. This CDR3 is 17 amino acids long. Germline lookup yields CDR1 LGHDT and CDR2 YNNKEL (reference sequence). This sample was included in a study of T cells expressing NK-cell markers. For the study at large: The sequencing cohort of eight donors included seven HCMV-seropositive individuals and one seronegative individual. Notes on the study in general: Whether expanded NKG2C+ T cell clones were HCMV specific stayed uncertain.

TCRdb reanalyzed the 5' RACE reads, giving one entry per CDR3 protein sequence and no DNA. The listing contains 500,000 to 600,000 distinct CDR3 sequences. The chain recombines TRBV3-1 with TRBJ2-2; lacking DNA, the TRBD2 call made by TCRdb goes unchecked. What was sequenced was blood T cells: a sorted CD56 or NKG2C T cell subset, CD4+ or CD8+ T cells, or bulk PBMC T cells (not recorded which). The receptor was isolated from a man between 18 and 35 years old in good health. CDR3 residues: CASSQEVRLADTGELFF.